This TCR beta chain was documented in a study of graft-versus-host responses after intestinal transplantation (dated by TCRdb to the early 2020s). About the study as a whole: The transplants that recipients received were multivisceral, liver-intestinal, or isolated intestinal. Bulk TCR-beta CDR3 sequencing was used to track graft-versus-host and host-versus-graft alloreactive T cell clones in the graft, circulation and bone marrow after intestinal transplantation. To identify alloreactive clones, pre-transplant mixed lymphocyte reaction products were sequenced and compared with unstimulated pre-transplant donor and recipient T cells. Anti-thymocyte globulin induction was given to all recipients, followed by maintenance tacrolimus and steroids for 3 to 4 years. Rather than going through the commercial service, samples from three later patients were sequenced in-house on an Illumina MiSeq and processed with MiXCR. A peak of at least 4% donor T cells among recipient peripheral blood mononuclear cells was the definition used for donor T cell macrochimerism. Of the roughly 24 intestinal transplant recipients enrolled in the cohort, one of whom was a retransplant, a few patients without pretransplant specimens were excluded. What the authors observed across the whole study: The relatively low number and heterogeneity of intestinal transplant patients limited the conclusions. Patients with donor T cell macrochimerism had high GvH to HvG T cell clonal ratios in their allografts. GvH clones were found in recipient bone marrow, and some of the GvH clones appeared earlier in ileal mucosa or blood, which is consistent with an intestinal mucosal origin. Peak levels of circulating GvH clones were associated with declines in HvG clones early after transplant.

The time point label for this specimen denotes: cells obtained before transplantation from donor or recipient. CD3+CD4+ and CD3+CD8+ populations were FACS-sorted from unstimulated pre-transplant donor and recipient cells taken from spleen or lymph nodes. About this clone: This clone's antigen is unknown. Within one base of it there is no much larger clone, and no base qualities were kept.

The CDR3 runs 14 amino acids, cysteine and phenylalanine included. Kept here is only the CDR3 DNA, which spans 42 bases and is read in frame from base 1. Between the V and J ends, shortened by 0 bases and 5 bases respectively, the junction contains 13 bases. The germline V gene (reference sequence) specifies GTSNPN as CDR1 and SVGIG as CDR2. The library relied on the immunoSEQ multiplex PCR assay. For most patients, genomic DNA was isolated with the Qiagen DNeasy Blood and Tissue Kit and sent frozen to Adaptive Biotechnologies for TCR sequencing. Adaptive Biotechnologies carried out high-throughput TCR-beta CDR3 sequencing of genomic DNA for most patients. On the authors' methods: TCR sequencing data were retrieved from Adaptive's ImmunoSEQ software for about 17 patients, whereas a few other patients were processed with MiXCR and VDJtools. To correct CD4 versus CD8 sorting errors, any sequence found in both subsets at a frequency ratio below 5:1 was removed. CDR3 nucleotide sequences shared by donor and recipient were removed because the origin of these sequences could not be assigned. To be classed as alloreactive, a clone needed at least 2-fold expansion over unstimulated cells and a minimum CFSE-low frequency of 0.002% (template counts) or 0.001% (read counts). Mappable clones were those detected in sequenced pre-transplant spleen, lymph node, or MLR CFSE-low populations of the donor or recipient. The cumulative frequency of alloreactive clones was calculated as a percentage of all sequences, weighted by copy number. Entries here come from immuneACCESS through TCRdb and include only in-frame sequences with V and J called. Some clones fail to appear in such tables; in the studies checked, an unresolved V gene covers under half of the shortfall, and the cause of the remainder is unknown. Clone size and V and J calls were adopted from that table, with D and trimming inferred from the DNA. This sample lists approximately 110,000 clones; 93% were detected once. The ten largest clones represent roughly 1% of the sample.

The source was unstimulated CD8+ T cells sorted from spleen or lymph node cells, collected before transplant. The sequence came from a human donor who was the organ donor for an intestinal transplant. The V gene is TRBV30 and the J gene is TRBJ1-1; the D gene remains uncertain. The CDR3 here reads CAWSVDELGTEAFF. The DNA sequence reads TGTGCCTGGAGTGTCGACGAGCTGGGGACTGAAGCTTTCTTT.